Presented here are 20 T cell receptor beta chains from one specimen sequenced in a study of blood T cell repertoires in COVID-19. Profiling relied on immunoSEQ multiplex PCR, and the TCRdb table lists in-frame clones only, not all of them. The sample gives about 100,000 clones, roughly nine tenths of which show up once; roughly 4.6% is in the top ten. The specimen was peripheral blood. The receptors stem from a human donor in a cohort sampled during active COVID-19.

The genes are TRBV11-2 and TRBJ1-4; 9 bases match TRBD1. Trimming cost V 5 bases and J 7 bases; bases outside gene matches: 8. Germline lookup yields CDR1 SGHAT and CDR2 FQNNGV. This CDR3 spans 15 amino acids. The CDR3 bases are TGTGCCAGCAGCACATCGGGACAGGGAGGTGAAAAACTGTTTTTT. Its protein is CASSTSGQGGEKLFF.

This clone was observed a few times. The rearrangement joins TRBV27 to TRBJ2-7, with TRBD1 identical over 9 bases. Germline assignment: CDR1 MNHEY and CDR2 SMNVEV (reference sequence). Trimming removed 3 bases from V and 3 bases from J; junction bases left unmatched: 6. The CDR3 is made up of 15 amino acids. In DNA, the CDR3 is TGTGCCAGCAGTTTGGGGACAGGGCAGGGCTACGAGCAGTACTTC. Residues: CASSLGTGQGYEQYF.

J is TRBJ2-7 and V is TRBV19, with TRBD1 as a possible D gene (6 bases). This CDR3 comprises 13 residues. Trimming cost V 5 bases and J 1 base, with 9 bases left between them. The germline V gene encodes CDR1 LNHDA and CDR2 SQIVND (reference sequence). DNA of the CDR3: TGTGCCAGTAGTCCCACAGGGTCCTACGAGCAGTACTTC. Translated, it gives CASSPTGSYEQYF.

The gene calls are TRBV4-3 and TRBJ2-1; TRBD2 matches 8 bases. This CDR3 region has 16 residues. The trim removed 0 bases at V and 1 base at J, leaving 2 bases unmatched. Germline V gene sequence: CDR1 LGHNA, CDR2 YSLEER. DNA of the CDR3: TGCGCCAGCAGCCAAGATGCGGGGGGATCCTACAATGAGCAGTTCTTC. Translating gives CASSQDAGGSYNEQFF.

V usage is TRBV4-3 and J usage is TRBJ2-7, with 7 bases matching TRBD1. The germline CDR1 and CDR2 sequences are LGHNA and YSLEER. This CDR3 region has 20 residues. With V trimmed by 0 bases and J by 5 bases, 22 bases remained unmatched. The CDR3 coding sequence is TGCGCCAGCAGCCAAGATCCCCTCGGGTTAGATGGGGACAGTGGGCACGAGCAGTACTTC. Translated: CASSQDPLGLDGDSGHEQYF.

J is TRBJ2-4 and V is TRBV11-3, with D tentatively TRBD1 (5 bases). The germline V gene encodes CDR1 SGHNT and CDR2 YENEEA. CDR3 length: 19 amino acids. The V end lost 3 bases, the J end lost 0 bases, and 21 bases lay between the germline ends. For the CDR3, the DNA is TGTGCCAGCAGCTTGGGTTTCGGCCAGGGCAAGGGAGCCAAAAACATTCAGTACTTC. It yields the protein CASSLGFGQGKGAKNIQYF.

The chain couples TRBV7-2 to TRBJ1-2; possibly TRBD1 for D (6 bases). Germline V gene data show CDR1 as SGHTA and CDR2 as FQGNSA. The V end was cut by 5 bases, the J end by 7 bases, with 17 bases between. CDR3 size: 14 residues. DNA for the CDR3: TGTGCCAGCAGCCGTACAGGGCTTCCCGGTGGCTACACCTTC. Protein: CASSRTGLPGGYTF.

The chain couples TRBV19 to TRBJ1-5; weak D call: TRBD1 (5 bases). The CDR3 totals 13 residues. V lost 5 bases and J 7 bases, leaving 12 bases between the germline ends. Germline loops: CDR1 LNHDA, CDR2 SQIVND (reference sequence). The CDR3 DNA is TGTGCCAGTAGTCTGGGGGGTCGGCAGCCCCAGCATTTT. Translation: CASSLGGRQPQHF.

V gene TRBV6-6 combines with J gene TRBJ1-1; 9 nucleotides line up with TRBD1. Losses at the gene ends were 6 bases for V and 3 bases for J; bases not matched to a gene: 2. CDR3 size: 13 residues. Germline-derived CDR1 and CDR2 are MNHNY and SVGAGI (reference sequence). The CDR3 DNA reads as TGTGCCAGCAGACGGGACAGGGACACTGAAGCTTTCTTT. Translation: CASRRDRDTEAFF.

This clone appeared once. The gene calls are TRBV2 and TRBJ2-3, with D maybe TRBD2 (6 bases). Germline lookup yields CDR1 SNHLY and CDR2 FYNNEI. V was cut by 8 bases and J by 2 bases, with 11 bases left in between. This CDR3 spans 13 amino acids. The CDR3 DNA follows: TGTGCCAGCTCGGGGGACTTCACAGATACGCAGTATTTT. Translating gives CASSGDFTDTQYF.

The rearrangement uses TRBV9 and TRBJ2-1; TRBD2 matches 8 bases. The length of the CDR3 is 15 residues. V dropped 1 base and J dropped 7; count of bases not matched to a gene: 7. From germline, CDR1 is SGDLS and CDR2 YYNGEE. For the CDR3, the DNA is TGTGCCAGCAGCGTATCCGGGACTAGTTCGAATGAGCAGTTCTTC. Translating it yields CASSVSGTSSNEQFF.

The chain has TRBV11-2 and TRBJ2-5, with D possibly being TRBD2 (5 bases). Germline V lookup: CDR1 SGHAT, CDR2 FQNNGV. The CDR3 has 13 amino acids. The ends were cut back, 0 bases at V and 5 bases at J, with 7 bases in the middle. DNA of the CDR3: TGTGCCAGCAGCTTAGAGAGGGTGGAGACCCAGTACTTC. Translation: CASSLERVETQYF.

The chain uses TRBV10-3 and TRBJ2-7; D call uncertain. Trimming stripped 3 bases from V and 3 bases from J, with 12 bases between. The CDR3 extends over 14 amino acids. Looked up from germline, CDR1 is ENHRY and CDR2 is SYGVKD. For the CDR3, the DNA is TGTGCCATCAGTGATCAGTTACTATTCTACGAGCAGTACTTC. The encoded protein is CAISDQLLFYEQYF.

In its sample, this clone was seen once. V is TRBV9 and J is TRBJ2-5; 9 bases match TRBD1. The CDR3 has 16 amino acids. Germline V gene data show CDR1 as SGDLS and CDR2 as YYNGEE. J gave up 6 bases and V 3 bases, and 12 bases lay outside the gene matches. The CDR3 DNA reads TGTGCCAGCAGCGCAGCGGACAGGGGAGGTATGAAGACCCAGTACTTC. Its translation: CASSAADRGGMKTQYF.

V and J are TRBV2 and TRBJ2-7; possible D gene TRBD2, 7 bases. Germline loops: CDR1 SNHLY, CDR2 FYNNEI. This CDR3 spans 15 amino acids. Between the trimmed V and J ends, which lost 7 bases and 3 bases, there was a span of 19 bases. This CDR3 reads CASTGEGTRDYEQYF. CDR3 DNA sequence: TGTGCCAGCACCGGGGAGGGGACAAGAGACTACGAGCAGTACTTC.

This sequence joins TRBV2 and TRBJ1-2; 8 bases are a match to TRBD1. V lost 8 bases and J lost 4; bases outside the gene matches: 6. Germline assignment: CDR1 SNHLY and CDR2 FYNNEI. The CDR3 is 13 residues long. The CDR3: CASGLDRGYGYTF. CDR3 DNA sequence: TGTGCCAGCGGTCTAGACAGGGGCTATGGCTACACCTTC.

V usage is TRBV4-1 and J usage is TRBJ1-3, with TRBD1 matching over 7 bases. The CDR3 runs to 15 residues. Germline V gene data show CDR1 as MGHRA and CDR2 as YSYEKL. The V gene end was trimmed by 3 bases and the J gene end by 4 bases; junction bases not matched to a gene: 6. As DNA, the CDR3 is TGCGCCAGCAGCCACCGAACAGGGGTCGGAAACACCATATATTTT. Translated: CASSHRTGVGNTIYF.

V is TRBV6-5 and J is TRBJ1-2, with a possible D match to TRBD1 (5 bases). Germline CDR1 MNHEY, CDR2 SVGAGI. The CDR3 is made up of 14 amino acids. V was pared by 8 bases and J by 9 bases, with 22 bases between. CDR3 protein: CASRLGGVRVSYTF. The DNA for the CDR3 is TGTGCCAGCCGCCTGGGGGGGGTCCGGGTTAGCTACACCTTC.

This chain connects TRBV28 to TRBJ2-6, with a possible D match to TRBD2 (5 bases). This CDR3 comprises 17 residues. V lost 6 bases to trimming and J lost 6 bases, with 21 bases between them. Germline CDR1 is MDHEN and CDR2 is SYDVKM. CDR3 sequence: CASRHTSTGITANVLTF. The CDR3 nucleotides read TGTGCCAGCAGGCATACCTCGACGGGGATAACGGCCAACGTCCTGACTTTC.

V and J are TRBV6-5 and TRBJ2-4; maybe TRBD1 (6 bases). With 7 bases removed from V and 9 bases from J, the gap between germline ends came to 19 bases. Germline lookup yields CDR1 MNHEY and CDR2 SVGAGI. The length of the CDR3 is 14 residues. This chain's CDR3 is CASNKQGGVGIQYF. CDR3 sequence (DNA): TGTGCCAGCAATAAACAGGGTGGCGTGGGCATTCAGTACTTC.